Following are 30 T cell receptor beta chains from one sample sequenced in a study of blood T cell repertoires in COVID-19 (TCRdb year 2020). The library was produced with the immunoSEQ multiplex PCR assay. TCRdb provides this immuneACCESS table in a form limited to in-frame rearrangements. Some clones are lacking; in checked studies, under half of them reflect an unresolved V gene, and why the rest are absent is not known. The sample table contains 150,000 to 250,000 clones; only one count was recorded for around 81% of them. The ten top clones hold less than 8.5% of the sample. The specimen was PBMCs or T cells enriched from blood (not recorded which). These receptors originate from a man aged 35-49 years who had recovered from COVID-19.

This clone was recorded a few times. The rearrangement joins TRBV7-8 to TRBJ2-7, with a possible D match to TRBD1 (5 bases). This CDR3 has 15 amino acids. V lost 2 bases, J lost 2 bases, and 13 bases lay in between. Germline-derived CDR1 and CDR2 are SGHVS and FQNEAQ. The CDR3 bases are TGTGCCAGCAGCTTAAGTGTCAGGGTGGCCTACGAGCAGTACTTC. Encoded protein: CASSLSVRVAYEQYF.

The chain combines TRBV27 with TRBJ2-2; D might be TRBD2 (6 bases). The CDR3 runs 14 residues. The germline V gene encodes CDR1 MNHEY and CDR2 SMNVEV (reference sequence). Trimming removed 7 bases from V and 2 bases from J, with 11 bases in between. CDR3 DNA sequence: TGTGCCAGCACCTTTAGCGGAAACACCGGGGAGCTGTTTTTT. Translation gives CASTFSGNTGELFF.

The chain is built from TRBV30 and TRBJ1-1, with D perhaps matching TRBD1 (6 bases). This CDR3 is built from 15 residues. Between the trimmed V and J ends, which lost 0 bases and 7 bases, there was a span of 18 bases. Germline V gene data show CDR1 as GTSNPN and CDR2 as SVGIG (reference sequence). CDR3 protein: CAWSVLMGLGGEAFF. DNA of the CDR3: TGTGCCTGGAGTGTATTGATGGGGTTAGGGGGTGAAGCTTTCTTT.

J is TRBJ1-2 and V is TRBV19; TRBD1 aligns across 9 bases. The CDR3 totals 15 residues. CDR1 and CDR2 (germline): LNHDA, SQIVND (reference sequence). Trimming took 4 bases from V and 5 from J; bases not matched to a gene: 8. CDR3 sequence reads: CASSTPDRGVYGYTF. The CDR3 nucleotides read TGTGCCAGTAGTACTCCGGACAGGGGAGTTTATGGCTACACCTTC. Supplemented by reference TRBV19 and TRBJ1-2, the full variable domain reads DGGITQSPKYLFRKEGQNVTLSCEQNLNHDAMYWYRQDPGQGLRLIYYSQIVNDFQKGDIAEGYSVSREKKESFPLTVTSAQKNPTAFYLCASSTPDRGVYGYTFGSGTRLTVV.

The sample holds a few counts of this clone. The genes are TRBV2 and TRBJ1-2; weak D call: TRBD1 (6 bases). This CDR3 contains 14 residues. Germline assignment: CDR1 SNHLY and CDR2 FYNNEI. V lost 2 bases and J 3 bases, leaving 10 bases between the germline ends. The CDR3 here is CASSEPGEYYGYTF. CDR3 DNA sequence: TGTGCCAGCAGTGAACCAGGGGAGTACTATGGCTACACCTTC.

The chain employs TRBV21-1 and TRBJ2-2; the D segment call TRBD2 is taken from the table without a DNA check. TRBV21-1 is a documented pseudogene. The CDR3 extends over 16 amino acids. CDR3 loop: CASSKGRGAHTGELFF. DNA for the CDR3: TGTGCCAGCAGCAAAGGTCGGGGGGCCCACACCGGGGAGCTGTTTTTT.

This clone was detected only once. The chain couples TRBV18 to TRBJ2-1; D may be TRBD2 (6 bases). Germline CDR1 and CDR2: KGHSH and LQKENI. The CDR3 extends over 12 amino acids. Trimming left V 3 bases short and J 10 bases short, with 10 bases between. The CDR3 DNA follows: TGTGCCAGCTCACCCCAGGAGGGCGAGCAGTTCTTC. It specifies CASSPQEGEQFF.

The V and J genes are TRBV5-4 and TRBJ2-1; the match to TRBD2 covers 15 bases. The length of the CDR3 is 17 residues. With V trimmed by 0 bases and J by 7 bases, 5 bases remained unmatched. Germline V gene lookup returns CDR1 SGHNT and CDR2 YYREEE (reference sequence). The DNA for the CDR3 is TGTGCCAGCAGCTTGGCCGGACTAGCGGGGGGGCTTAATGAGCAGTTCTTC. Protein product: CASSLAGLAGGLNEQFF.

This clone was seen just once. The chain has TRBV6-1 and TRBJ2-6, with 8 bases matching TRBD1. Germline values: CDR1 MNHNS, CDR2 SASEGT. J lost 1 base, V lost 1 base, and 6 bases had no gene match. CDR3 length: 18 amino acids. The CDR3 loop reads CASSEVTGVFSGANVLTF. In DNA, the CDR3 is TGTGCCAGCAGTGAAGTGACAGGGGTCTTTTCTGGGGCCAACGTCCTGACTTTC.

The genes are TRBV11-3 and TRBJ2-1; D is undetermined. CDR1 SGHNT and CDR2 YENEEA come from the germline V gene. V was trimmed by 1 base and J by 4 bases, leaving 5 bases between them. The CDR3 runs 13 residues. DNA for the CDR3: TGTGCCAGCAGCTTAGGCGAATACAATGAGCAGTTCTTC. Translating gives CASSLGEYNEQFF.

This chain uses TRBV28 with TRBJ1-5; D may be TRBD1 (5 bases). CDR1 is MDHEN and CDR2 is SYDVKM in the germline V gene. This CDR3 contains 13 residues. Trimming removed 8 bases at V and 7 bases at J, with 15 bases between. The CDR3 DNA reads TGTGCCAGCGGCCAACAGGAGTGGCAGCCCCAGCATTTT. Amino acid sequence: CASGQQEWQPQHF.

The chain links TRBV3-1 (or the pseudogene TRBV3-2) to TRBJ2-1; maybe TRBD1 (5 bases). Germline loops: CDR1 LGHDT, CDR2 YNNKEL (reference sequence). The CDR3 runs to 18 residues. Trimming took 3 bases from V and 5 from J, leaving 23 bases between them. The CDR3 loop is CASSHHRSANQGNNEQFF. The DNA of the CDR3 is TGTGCCAGCAGCCACCACCGATCCGCAAATCAGGGAAACAATGAGCAGTTCTTC.

The chain recombines TRBV11-2 with TRBJ2-7; tentatively, D is TRBD1 (5 bases). The V gene's germline CDR1 is SGHAT and CDR2 FQNNGV. Trimming left V 5 bases short and J 2 bases short, with 13 bases between. This CDR3 spans 14 amino acids. The chain's CDR3 is CASSHDSPPYEQYF. The CDR3 coding sequence is TGTGCCAGCAGCCACGACAGCCCTCCCTACGAGCAGTACTTC. The full variable domain, completed using reference TRBV11-2 and TRBJ2-7, is EAGVAQSPRYKIIEKRQSVAFWCNPISGHATLYWYQQILGQGPKLLIQFQNNGVVDDSQLPKDRFSAERLKGVDSTLKIQPAKLEDSAVYLCASSHDSPPYEQYFGPGTRLTVT.

The V gene is TRBV11-3, the J gene TRBJ2-5, with 12 positions matching TRBD1. In germline, CDR1 is SGHNT, CDR2 YENEEA. The V and J ends lost 5 bases and 5 bases, in that order; junction bases with no gene match: 6. The CDR3 totals 15 residues. The CDR3 reads CASSLGQGAVETQYF. The CDR3 DNA reads as TGTGCCAGCAGCCTGGGACAGGGGGCAGTGGAGACCCAGTACTTC.

Points on this clone: The same CDR3 arises from other DNA sequences in this sample as well. The rearrangement joins TRBV2 to TRBJ1-1; D is possibly TRBD1 (6 bases). CDR1 is SNHLY and CDR2 is FYNNEI in the germline V gene. Trimming stripped 1 base from V and 3 bases from J, with 6 bases between. CDR3 length: 13 residues. CDR3 sequence (DNA): TGTGCCAGCAGTGAAGACAGGGACACTGAAGCTTTCTTT. Residues: CASSEDRDTEAFF.

This clone has only one observation. The rearrangement links TRBV12-3 or TRBV12-4 to TRBJ1-2; D gene unclear. The length of the CDR3 is 13 residues. Trimming cost V 0 bases and J 5 bases, with 7 bases left between them. CDR3 loop: CASSLAKEYGYTF. The CDR3 bases are TGTGCCAGCAGTTTAGCGAAAGAGTATGGCTACACCTTC.

The CDR3 loop reads CASSPINGGYEQYF. The DNA for the CDR3 is TGTGCCAGCTCACCTATAAACGGGGGTTACGAGCAGTACTTC. The gene calls are TRBV18 and TRBJ2-7; D possibly corresponds to TRBD2 (6 bases). Between the trimmed V and J ends, which lost 3 bases and 4 bases, there was a span of 13 bases. Germline CDR1 is KGHSH and CDR2 is LQKENI. The CDR3 is 14 residues long.

As for this clone: One end of the junction does not line up with germline, which may come from a read error. This chain links TRBV7-7 with TRBJ1-5, with D unclear. From germline, CDR1 is SSHAT and CDR2 FNYEAQ (reference sequence). This CDR3 has 17 residues. The chain's CDR3 is CASSLSPMGYSNQPQHF. The CDR3 region has the DNA TGTGCTAGCAGCTTATCCCCGATGGGCTATAGCAATCAGCCCCAGCATTTT.

CDR3 region: CASSIGGVRVYGYTF. CDR3 nucleotide sequence: TGTGCCAGTAGTATTGGAGGGGTTCGGGTCTATGGCTACACCTTC. The rearrangement uses TRBV19 and TRBJ1-2; D is perhaps TRBD1 (5 bases). Germline CDR1 LNHDA, CDR2 SQIVND (reference sequence). Trimming removed 3 bases at V and 4 bases at J, with 15 bases between. There are 15 residues in the CDR3.

The chain joins TRBV4-1 to TRBJ1-1, with TRBD1 matching over 7 bases. The junction had 12 bases not matched to a gene; V was cut back by 0 bases and J by 8 bases. Looked up from germline, CDR1 is MGHRA and CDR2 is YSYEKL. This CDR3 comprises 16 residues. DNA of the CDR3: TGCGCCAGCAGCCAAGACACACAGGGGCTATCTCTGGAAGCTTTCTTT. This codes for CASSQDTQGLSLEAFF.

The chain joins TRBV25-1 to TRBJ2-7; TRBD1 matches 9 bases. After removal of 6 bases from V and 6 bases from J, the junction contained 3 bases not matched to a gene. This CDR3 has 12 amino acids. Germline V gene lookup returns CDR1 MGHDK and CDR2 SYGVNS. The CDR3 sequence: CASSADRGEQYF. The DNA of the CDR3 is TGTGCCAGCAGCGCGGACAGGGGCGAGCAGTACTTC.

V and J are TRBV3-1 (or the pseudogene TRBV3-2) and TRBJ1-1, with D perhaps TRBD1 (5 bases). CDR1 LGHDT and CDR2 YNNKEL come from the germline V gene (reference sequence). Between the trimmed V and J ends, which lost 4 bases and 5 bases, there was a span of 14 bases. CDR3 length equals 14 residues. DNA for the CDR3: TGTGCCAGCAGCCCTCGACAGTTCCGGACTGAAGCTTTCTTT. Translated: CASSPRQFRTEAFF.

The rearrangement links TRBV5-4 to TRBJ2-5; tentatively, D is TRBD1 (8 bases). CDR3 size: 17 residues. Trimming took 4 bases from V and 2 from J, leaving 21 bases between them. The V gene's germline CDR1 is SGHNT and CDR2 YYREEE (reference sequence). The CDR3 DNA reads as TGTGCCAGCAGCCGGGGAGAAGACAGGGGAGGGCAAGAGACCCAGTACTTC. It is translated as CASSRGEDRGGQETQYF.

This clone turned up a few times. This chain uses TRBV19 with TRBJ1-6; the D gene is possibly TRBD1 (5 bases). The ends were cut back, 3 bases at V and 5 bases at J, with 17 bases in the middle. The CDR3 runs to 17 residues. Germline CDR1 reads LNHDA; CDR2 reads SQIVND (reference sequence). CDR3 residues: CASSIVGHTSDNSPLHF. CDR3 coding DNA: TGTGCCAGTAGTATTGTGGGGCACACCAGCGATAATTCACCCCTCCACTTT.

The J gene is TRBJ2-5, the V gene TRBV3-1 (or the pseudogene TRBV3-2), with TRBD2 as a possible D gene (5 bases). V lost 5 bases and J lost 7, with 20 bases in between. The CDR3 loop spans 15 amino acids. Germline CDR1 is LGHDT and CDR2 is YNNKEL (reference sequence). CDR3 protein: CASSGRTGLVGTQYF. For the CDR3, the DNA is TGTGCCAGCAGCGGACGGACGGGATTAGTCGGGACCCAGTACTTC.

The genes are TRBV11-2 and TRBJ2-2, with 10 bases aligning to TRBD2. J lost 3 bases, V lost 5 bases, and 6 bases had no gene match. The CDR3 sequence is 16 residues long. Germline V gives CDR1 SGHAT, CDR2 FQNNGV. For the CDR3, the DNA is TGTGCCAGCAGCGCCGGACTAGCGGCCTACACCGGGGAGCTGTTTTTT. It specifies CASSAGLAAYTGELFF.

V is TRBV5-1 and J is TRBJ2-7; TRBD1 agrees at 10 bases. The CDR3 extends over 18 amino acids. V lost 0 bases to trimming and J lost 5 bases; unmatched junction nucleotides: 14. CDR1 is SGHRS and CDR2 is YFSETQ in the germline V gene. CDR3 loop: CASSLGGIPGQGNDEQYF. The CDR3 DNA follows: TGCGCCAGCAGCTTGGGGGGTATTCCGGGACAGGGGAATGACGAGCAGTACTTC. Complete variable domain (other parts from reference TRBV5-1 and TRBJ2-7): KAGVTQTPRYLIKTRGQQVTLSCSPISGHRSVSWYQQTPGQGLQFLFEYFSETQRNKGNFPGRFSGRQFSNSRSEMNVSTLELGDSALYLCASSLGGIPGQGNDEQYFGPGTRLTVT.

CDR3 nucleotides: TGTGCCAGTAGTGCCAGGGACAGGGGCCCTGAAGCTTTCTTT. This gives the protein CASSARDRGPEAFF. The V gene is TRBV19, the J gene TRBJ1-1; 10 bases match TRBD1. The germline V gene has CDR1 LNHDA and CDR2 SQIVND (reference sequence). This CDR3 is built from 14 residues. The V and J ends lost 5 bases and 6 bases, in that order; junction bases with no gene match: 6.

This clone turned up a few times. This chain connects TRBV11-1 to TRBJ1-2; 7 bases map to TRBD1. CDR1 and CDR2 from the germline V gene are SGHAT and FQDESV (reference sequence). The CDR3 spans 16 residues. The junction had 8 bases not matched to a gene; V was cut back by 2 bases and J by 2 bases. The CDR3 nucleotides are TGTGCCAGCAGCTTAACCTCGGGACAGATAAACTATGGCTACACCTTC. It is translated as CASSLTSGQINYGYTF.

The chain employs TRBV10-1 and TRBJ1-5, with TRBD1 as a possible D gene (6 bases). The CDR3 is made up of 17 amino acids. The germline V and J ends were trimmed by 4 bases and 3 bases, with 19 bases remaining between them. Germline CDR1 is WNHNN and CDR2 is SYGVQD (reference sequence). In nucleotides, the CDR3 is TGCGCCAGCAGTGTCTTGAATGGGGGCAGAGTCAATCAGCCCCAGCATTTT. Protein: CASSVLNGGRVNQPQHF.